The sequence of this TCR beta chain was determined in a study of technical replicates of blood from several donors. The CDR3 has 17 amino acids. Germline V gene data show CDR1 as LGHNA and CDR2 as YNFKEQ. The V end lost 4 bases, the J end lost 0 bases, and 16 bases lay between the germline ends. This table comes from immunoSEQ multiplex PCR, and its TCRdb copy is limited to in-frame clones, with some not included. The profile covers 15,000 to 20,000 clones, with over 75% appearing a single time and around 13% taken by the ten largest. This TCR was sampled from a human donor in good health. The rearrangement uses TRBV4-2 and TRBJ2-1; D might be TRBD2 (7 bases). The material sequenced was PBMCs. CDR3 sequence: CASSPKGGGSSYNEQFF. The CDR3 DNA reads TGTGCCAGCAGCCCTAAGGGGGGCGGGAGCTCCTACAATGAGCAGTTCTTC.